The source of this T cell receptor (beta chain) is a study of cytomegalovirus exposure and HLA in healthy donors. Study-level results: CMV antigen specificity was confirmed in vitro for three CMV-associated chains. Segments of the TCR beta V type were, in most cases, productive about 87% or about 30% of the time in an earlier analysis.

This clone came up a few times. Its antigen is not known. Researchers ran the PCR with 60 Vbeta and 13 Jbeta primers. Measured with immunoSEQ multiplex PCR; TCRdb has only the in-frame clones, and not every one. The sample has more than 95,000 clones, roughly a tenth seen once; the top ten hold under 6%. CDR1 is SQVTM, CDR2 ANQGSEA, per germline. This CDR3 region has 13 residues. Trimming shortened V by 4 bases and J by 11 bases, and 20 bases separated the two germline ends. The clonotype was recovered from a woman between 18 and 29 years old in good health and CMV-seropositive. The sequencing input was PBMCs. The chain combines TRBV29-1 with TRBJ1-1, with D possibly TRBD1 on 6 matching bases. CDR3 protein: CSVVDRKTGFAFF. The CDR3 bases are TGCAGCGTTGTAGACAGGAAAACTGGTTTCGCTTTCTTT. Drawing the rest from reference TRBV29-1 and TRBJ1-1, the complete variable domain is SAVISQKPSRDICQRGTSLTIQCQVDSQVTMMFWYRQQPGQSLTLIATANQGSEATYESGFVIDKFPISRPNLTFSTLTVSNMSPEDSSIYLCSVVDRKTGFAFFGQGTRLTVV.